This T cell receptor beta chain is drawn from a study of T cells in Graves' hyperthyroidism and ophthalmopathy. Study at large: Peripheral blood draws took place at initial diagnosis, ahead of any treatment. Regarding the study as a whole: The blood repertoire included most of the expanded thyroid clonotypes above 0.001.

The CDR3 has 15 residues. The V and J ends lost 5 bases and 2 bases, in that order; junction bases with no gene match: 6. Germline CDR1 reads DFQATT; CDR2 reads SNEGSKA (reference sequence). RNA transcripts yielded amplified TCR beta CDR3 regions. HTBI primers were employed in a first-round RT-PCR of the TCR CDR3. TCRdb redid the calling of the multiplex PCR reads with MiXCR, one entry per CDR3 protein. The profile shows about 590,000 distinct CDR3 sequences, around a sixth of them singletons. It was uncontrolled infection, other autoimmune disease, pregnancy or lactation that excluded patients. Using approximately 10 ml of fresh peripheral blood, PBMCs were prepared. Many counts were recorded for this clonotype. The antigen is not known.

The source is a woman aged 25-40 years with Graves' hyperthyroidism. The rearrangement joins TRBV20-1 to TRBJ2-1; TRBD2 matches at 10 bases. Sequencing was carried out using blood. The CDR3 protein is CSAPPTSGTYNEQFF. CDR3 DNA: TGCAGTGCTCCCCCAACTAGCGGGACCTACAATGAGCAGTTCTTC.